The 9 T cell receptor beta chains below come from one sample, sequenced in a study of blood T cells in healthy people across ages. With a J-beta primer mix and a sample-barcoded 5' primer, a second PCR ran about 7 to 12 cycles. TCRdb ran MiXCR on the 5' RACE reads and lists one entry per CDR3 protein. Found here are over 1,500,000 distinct CDR3 sequences, approximately 39% of them singletons; the top ten hold around 23%. The sample consisted of blood. The receptors derive from a human donor in good health.

The chain recombines TRBV5-1 with TRBJ2-1; 7 bases are a match to TRBD1. The CDR3 sequence is 15 residues long. CDR1 is SGHRS and CDR2 is YFSETQ in the germline V gene. The ends lost 0 bases at V and 6 bases at J; junction bases unmatched: 6. Here the CDR3 DNA reads TGCGCCAGCAGCTTGGAAGGGACAGCGGCCAATGAGCAGTTCTTC. Protein product: CASSLEGTAANEQFF.

In this sample, this clonotype turned up many times. The chain links TRBV3-1 to TRBJ2-1; 8 nucleotides match TRBD2. The CDR3 contains 14 residues. V dropped 1 base and J dropped 12; count of bases not matched to a gene: 8. Germline V gene data show CDR1 as LGHDT and CDR2 as YNNKEL (reference sequence). Here the CDR3 reads CASSQGLLAVGQFF. The CDR3 DNA follows: TGTGCCAGCAGCCAAGGGCTACTAGCGGTGGGGCAGTTCTTC.

The chain is built from TRBV25-1 and TRBJ2-3; maybe TRBD1 (8 bases). From germline, CDR1 is MGHDK and CDR2 SYGVNS. The CDR3 runs 16 residues. V lost 0 bases and J 5 bases, leaving 15 bases between the germline ends. For the CDR3, the DNA is TGTGCCAGCAGTGAATATATAACAGGGGGGGGAGATACGCAGTATTTT. It codes for CASSEYITGGGDTQYF.

The rearrangement links TRBV10-3 to TRBJ2-1; D unresolved. V dropped 5 bases and J dropped 5 bases, with 7 bases sitting between them. This CDR3 comprises 12 residues. The germline gives CDR1 ENHRY, CDR2 SYGVKD. CDR3 sequence: CAISWENNEQFF. Written as DNA, the CDR3 is TGTGCCATCAGTTGGGAAAACAATGAGCAGTTCTTC.

The chain employs TRBV6-2 or TRBV6-3 and TRBJ1-5; D is unresolved. This CDR3 spans 13 amino acids. Germline CDR1 is MNHEY and CDR2 is SVGEGT. V lost 9 bases and J lost 6, with 15 bases in between. The CDR3 sequence: CASSHVLSQPQHF. The CDR3 DNA is TGTGCCAGTAGTCATGTTCTGTCTCAGCCCCAGCATTTT.

The genes are TRBV4-1 and TRBJ1-1; D not resolved. V lost 3 bases and J lost 6, with 11 bases in between. Germline CDR1 and CDR2: MGHRA and YSYEKL. This CDR3 is built from 13 residues. The CDR3 loop is CASSHDMVSEAFF. The CDR3 DNA is TGCGCCAGCAGCCACGATATGGTTTCTGAAGCTTTCTTT.

This clonotype was seen only once. V and J are TRBV3-1 and TRBJ1-1; TRBD1 matches 7 bases. The CDR3 length is 15 residues. V shed 3 bases, J shed 2 bases, and the junction held 6 bases outside the gene matches. The germline V gene encodes CDR1 LGHDT and CDR2 YNNKEL (reference sequence). The CDR3 here is CASSQGAGGNTEAFF. In nucleotides, the CDR3 is TGTGCCAGCAGCCAGGGGGCAGGGGGAAACACTGAAGCTTTCTTT.

The chain joins TRBV20-1 to TRBJ1-2; 7 nucleotides line up with TRBD1. CDR1 is DFQATT and CDR2 is SNEGSKA in the germline V gene (reference sequence). The ends lost 0 bases at V and 8 bases at J; junction bases unmatched: 9. This CDR3 has 14 amino acids. The CDR3 nucleotides read TGCAGTGCTAGAGATTGGGAACAGGGGAGAGGCTACACCTTC. The encoded protein is CSARDWEQGRGYTF.

This clonotype turned up a few times. The V and J genes are TRBV11-3 and TRBJ2-5; D remains unclear. The ends were cut back, 1 base at V and 1 base at J, with 10 bases in the middle. Germline assignment: CDR1 SGHNT and CDR2 YENEEA. CDR3 length equals 15 residues. CDR3 sequence: CASSLGATLQETQYF. DNA for the CDR3: TGTGCCAGCAGCTTAGGTGCAACGCTCCAAGAGACCCAGTACTTC.